These T cell receptor beta chains were read from a single sample in a study of T-cell reconstitution after alpha-beta-depleted transplantation in children. TCRdb itself ran the PCR reads through MiXCR, one entry per CDR3 protein. The repertoire holds around 700,000 distinct CDR3 sequences, with around 13% as singletons. The sample consisted of PBMCs, taken before TCRalphabeta/CD19-depleted stem cell transplant. All receptors come from a girl between 2 and 10 years old with congenital amegakaryocytic thrombocytopenia, due to receive a stem cell transplant. The CDR3 runs from the conserved cysteine through the conserved F or W. Each record gives: V gene, J gene, D gene, clone size, CDR3 protein, CDR3 DNA. A D gene is named only where the DNA matches it firmly. Size is omitted from some rows. Given values are once, few, many or a class for expanded clones.

>TRBV4-1|TRBJ1-2|-|-
CASSLRGGETPNYGYTF
TGCGCCAGCAGCCTCCGGGGAGGAGAGACACCGAACTATGGCTACACCTTC
>TRBV28|TRBJ2-3|-|many
CASSGRDGSATDTQYF
TGTGCCAGCAGTGGGCGGGACGGGAGTGCGACAGATACGCAGTATTTT
>TRBV7-8|TRBJ1-1|-|-
CASSLARGELNTEAFF
TGTGCCAGCAGCTTAGCGAGGGGAGAGCTGAACACTGAAGCTTTCTTT
>TRBV5-1|TRBJ2-3|TRBD2|-
CASSFGSSGGNTDTQYF
TGCGCCAGCAGCTTTGGGTCTAGCGGGGGGAACACAGATACGCAGTATTTT
>TRBV20-1|TRBJ2-7|-|few
CSARDSAGGWDEQYF
TGCAGTGCTAGAGATTCCGCAGGAGGGTGGGACGAGCAGTACTTC
>TRBV20-1|TRBJ1-2|-|-
CSADLYGYTF
TGCAGTGCTGACCTCTATGGCTACACCTTC
>TRBV20-1|TRBJ1-6|TRBD1|many
CSATSGQVDNSPLHF
TGCAGTGCTACTTCCGGACAGGTTGATAATTCACCCCTCCACTTT
>TRBV20-1|TRBJ2-5|-|-
CSAHEAGKETQYF
TGCAGTGCCCACGAGGCAGGGAAGGAGACCCAGTACTTC
>TRBV20-1|TRBJ2-4|-|many
CSARVGFMGGNIQYF
TGCAGTGCTAGAGTGGGGTTTATGGGGGGAAACATTCAGTACTTC
>TRBV7-9|TRBJ1-1|TRBD1|-
CASSLAGTGTGEAFF
TGTGCCAGCAGCTTAGCCGGGACAGGGACCGGTGAAGCTTTCTTT
>TRBV20-1|TRBJ2-5|TRBD2|-
CSASEGGTETQYF
TGCAGTGCTAGCGAGGGAGGGACGGAGACCCAGTACTTC
>TRBV28|TRBJ2-2|-|many
CASSAGTITGELFF
TGTGCCAGCAGTGCCGGGACCATCACCGGGGAGCTGTTTTTT
>TRBV7-2|TRBJ2-1|-|-
CASRGLGENEQFF
TGTGCCAGCAGAGGATTGGGGGAGAATGAGCAGTTCTTC
>TRBV28|TRBJ2-5|TRBD2|few
CASSWSGRGETQYF
TGTGCCAGCAGCTGGAGCGGGAGGGGAGAGACCCAGTACTTC
>TRBV29-1|TRBJ2-1|-|many
CSVTDTIRSEQFF
TGCAGCGTCACCGACACCATTAGGAGTGAGCAGTTCTTC
>TRBV5-6|TRBJ2-2|TRBD2|-
CASSPQREGRLGELFF
TGTGCCAGCAGTCCTCAGCGGGAGGGTCGGCTCGGGGAGCTGTTTTTT
>TRBV19|TRBJ1-4|-|-
CASSPRRADEKLFF
TGTGCCAGTAGTCCTCGACGGGCGGATGAAAAACTGTTTTTT
>TRBV28|TRBJ1-5|-|many
CASSLVGDTSNQPQHF
TGTGCCAGCAGTTTAGTGGGGGACACGAGCAATCAGCCCCAGCATTTT
>TRBV5-1|TRBJ2-1|-|many
CASSLTGPSYNEQFF
TGCGCCAGCAGCTTAACGGGCCCATCCTACAATGAGCAGTTCTTC
>TRBV20-1|TRBJ2-5|-|few
CSALTPDRRESKLYQETQYF
TGCAGTGCCCTCACCCCAGACCGCCGGGAGTCAAAGCTGTACCAAGAGACCCAGTACTTC
>TRBV2|TRBJ2-2|TRBD2|-
CATPGLAGTGELFF
TGTGCCACCCCGGGACTAGCGGGCACCGGGGAGCTGTTTTTT
>TRBV12-3/TRBV12-4|TRBJ2-1|-|-
CASVTSGSNEQFF
TGTGCCAGCGTTACCTCGGGGTCTAATGAGCAGTTCTTC